This T cell receptor beta chain came from a study of CD8+CD57+ T cells in acquired aplastic anemia. At the level of the study: Mean DNA quantity obtained from sorted CD4+ and CD8+ cells was 3 to 3.5 ug.

Both TCR beta VDJ combination and CDR3 sequence profiling were carried out. Genomic DNA was the template for this profiling. TCRdb reanalysed the reads using MiXCR and keeps one entry per CDR3 protein. In the table there are 400,000 to 600,000 distinct CDR3 sequences, around 33% of which are singletons. There are a few counts of this clonotype. Because it lacks the conserved phenylalanine or tryptophan at the end, this CDR3 is likely a read error. The DNA is omitted, as the CDR3 cannot be located on it reliably, and the CDR3 follows TCRdb's listing. Patients picked for sequencing had shown CD8+CD57+ cell expansion detected by flow cytometry. Each patient carried a diagnosis of severe acquired aplastic anemia. Looked up from germline, CDR1 is MGHDK and CDR2 is SYGVNS. The CDR3 numbers 14 amino acids, ends counted.

The chain employs TRBV25-1 and TRBJ1-1; the table calls TRBD1, which could not be checked here. The TCR comes from a human donor with aplastic anemia. Sequencing input: sorted CD4+, CD8+, or CD8+CD57+ T cells (not recorded which) from PBMCs. This CDR3 reads CASSFSGGGKGQVV.